This TCR beta chain appears in the sequencing data of a study of beta chain features in type 1 diabetes. Study at large: The study examined roughly 100 million sorted cells across all samples. The study's findings and limits: The study found moderately but significantly shorter TCRB CDR3s in all four CD4+ subsets of Type 1 diabetes patients. In comparison with healthy donors, patients had naive, central memory and Treg TCRB repertoires that appeared more similar. Equally in patients and controls, shorter templates might have been favored by PCR. The question left open here concerned HLA type influencing TCRB rearrangement.

A note on this clone: What it binds is unknown.

The authors reverse transcribed all of the isolated RNA, so sequencing captured expressed TCRB transcripts. Sequencing used immunoSEQ multiplex PCR; TCRdb keeps in-frame clones, though not all of them. The repertoire holds 200,000 to 250,000 clones, with around 14% as singletons. Sequencing was done on a sample of naive CD4+ T cells from blood. The sequence came from a man aged 25-45 years with type 1 diabetes.

The CDR3 DNA follows: TGTGCCAGCACCTCCGGGACAGGAGCGAACACCGGGGAGCTGTTTTTT. Residues: CASTSGTGANTGELFF. This chain uses TRBV25-1 with TRBJ2-2, with 8 bases that match TRBD1. The CDR3 length is 16 residues. Germline V gene data show CDR1 as MGHDK and CDR2 as SYGVNS. The junction had 7 bases not matched to a gene; V was cut back by 7 bases and J by 0 bases.